This record covers a single T cell receptor (beta chain). The data originate from a study of cytomegalovirus exposure and HLA in healthy donors. Vbeta (60) and Jbeta (13) primers were used in the PCR. Clones were sequenced by immunoSEQ multiplex PCR, and TCRdb holds only the in-frame ones, with some missing. The sample records approximately 100,000 clones, 77% being singletons. Germline V CDR1 and CDR2: LGHNA, YSLEER. The CDR3 is 16 amino acids. V was pared by 0 bases and J by 3 bases, with 13 bases between. The sequence was collected from a man in his forties in good health and CMV-seropositive. This chain joins TRBV4-3 and TRBJ2-3; tentatively, D is TRBD2 (6 bases). Sequenced input: PBMCs. CDR3 amino acids: CASSQESGRLTDTQYF. The DNA of the CDR3 is TGCGCCAGCAGCCAAGAGTCGGGGAGGCTTACAGATACGCAGTATTTT.